The present T cell receptor (beta chain) was sequenced within a study of control samples from healthy donors and cancer patients. This CDR3 region has 14 residues. Trimming took off 5 bases at V and 4 bases at J, with 13 bases between the two ends. Germline V CDR1 and CDR2: SGHKS, YYEKEE (reference sequence). Clones were read by immunoSEQ multiplex PCR, and TCRdb kept only the in-frame ones, dropping some. The table records about 150,000 clones, 80% to 90% of them present only once. The sequence was obtained from a man aged 18 to 30 in good health. The sequencing input was blood. The V and J genes are TRBV5-5 and TRBJ1-5, with D unclear. The DNA of the CDR3 is TGTGCCAGCAGTCGGGTAATTCTAAATCAGCCCCAGCATTTT. Amino acids: CASSRVILNQPQHF. Looking up the rest from reference TRBV5-5 and TRBJ1-5 gives the full variable domain: DAGVTQSPTHLIKTRGQQVTLRCSPISGHKSVSWYQQVLGQGPQFIFQYYEKEERGRGNFPDRFSARQFPNYSSELNVNALLLGDSALYLCASSRVILNQPQHFGDGTRLSIL.